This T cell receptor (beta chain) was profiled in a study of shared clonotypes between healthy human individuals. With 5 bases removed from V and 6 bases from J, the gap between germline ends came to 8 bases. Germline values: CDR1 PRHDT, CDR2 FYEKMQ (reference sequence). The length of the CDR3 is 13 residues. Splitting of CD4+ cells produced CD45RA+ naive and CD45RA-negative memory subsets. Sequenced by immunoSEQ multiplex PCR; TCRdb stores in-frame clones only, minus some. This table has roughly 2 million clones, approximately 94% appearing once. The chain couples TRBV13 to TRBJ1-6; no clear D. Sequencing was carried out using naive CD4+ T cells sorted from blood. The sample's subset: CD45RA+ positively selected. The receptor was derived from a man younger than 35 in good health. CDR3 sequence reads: CASSATSNSPLHF. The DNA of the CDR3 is TGTGCCAGCAGCGCGACAAGTAATTCACCCCTCCACTTT.